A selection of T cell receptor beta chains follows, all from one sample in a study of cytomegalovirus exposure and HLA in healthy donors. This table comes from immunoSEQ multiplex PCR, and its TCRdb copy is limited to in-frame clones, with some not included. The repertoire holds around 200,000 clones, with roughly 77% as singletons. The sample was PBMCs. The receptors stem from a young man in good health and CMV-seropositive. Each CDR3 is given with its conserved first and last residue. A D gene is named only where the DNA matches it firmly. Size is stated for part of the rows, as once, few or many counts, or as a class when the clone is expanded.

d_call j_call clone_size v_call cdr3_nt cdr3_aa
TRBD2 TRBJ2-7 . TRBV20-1 TGCAGTGCTCGACTAGCAGACGAGCAGTACTTC CSARLADEQYF
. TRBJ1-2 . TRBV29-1 TGCAGCGTTGACCCTTCTTACACCTTC CSVDPSYTF
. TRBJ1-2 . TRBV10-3 TGTGCCATCAGTGAGTCGGGAGTTCGGTTTACTAACTATGGCTACACCTTC CAISESGVRFTNYGYTF
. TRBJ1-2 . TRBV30 TGTGCCTGGAGTGAGACATTACAGTATGGCCACACCTTC CAWSETLQYGHTF
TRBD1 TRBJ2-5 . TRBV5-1 TGCGCCAGCAGCCCAATGACAGGGGGACAAGGGACCCAGTACTTC CASSPMTGGQGTQYF
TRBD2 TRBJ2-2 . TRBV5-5 TGCGCCAGCAGCCCTCCCGGGGGGGACACCGGGGAGCTGTTTTTT CASSPPGGDTGELFF
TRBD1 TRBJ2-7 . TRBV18 TGTGCCAGCTCACCAGGGACAGGGGGCTACGAGCAGTACTTC CASSPGTGGYEQYF
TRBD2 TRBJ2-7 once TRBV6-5 TGTGCCAGCAGTTACAGAGCTAGCGGGGGGGACGAGCAGTACTTC CASSYRASGGDEQYF
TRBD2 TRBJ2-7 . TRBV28 TGTGCCAGCAGCCAAAAACAGCCCGGACTAGCGCCTTACGAGCAGTACTTC CASSQKQPGLAPYEQYF
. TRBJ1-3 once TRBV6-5 TGTGCCAGCACCCGTTCGAGTCACTCTGGAAACACCATATATTTT CASTRSSHSGNTIYF
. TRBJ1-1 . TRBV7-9 TGTGCCAGCAGCTTAACTGTGATGAACACTGAAGCTTTCTTT CASSLTVMNTEAFF
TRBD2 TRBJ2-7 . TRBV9 TGTGCCAGCAGCGTCCTGGGACTAGCGGTCTACGAGCAGTACTTC CASSVLGLAVYEQYF
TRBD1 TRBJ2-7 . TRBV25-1 TGTGCCAGCAGTCCCCGACAGGGGGCCTACGAGCAGTACTTC CASSPRQGAYEQYF
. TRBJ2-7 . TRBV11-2 TGTGCCAGCACGTATCCGGGCTCCTACGAGCAGTACTTC CASTYPGSYEQYF
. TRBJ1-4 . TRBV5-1 TGCGCCAGCAGCTTGGGGACATTTCAAGGCGAAAAACTGTTTTTT CASSLGTFQGEKLFF
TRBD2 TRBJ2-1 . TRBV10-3 TGTGCCATCAGTCCCATGACTAGCGGGAGGCCCAGCTCCTACAATGAGCAGTTCTTC CAISPMTSGRPSSYNEQFF
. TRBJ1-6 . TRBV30 TGTGCCTGGAGCACCCTCGGGGGGAGAAATTCACCCCTCCACTTT CAWSTLGGRNSPLHF
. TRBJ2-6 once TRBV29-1 TGCAGCGTTGGCGGGGTCGGGGCCAACGTCCTGACTTTC CSVGGVGANVLTF
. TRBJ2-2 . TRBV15 TGTGCCACCAGCAGAGGGTCAGGGATGACCCGGGAGCTGTTTTTT CATSRGSGMTRELFF
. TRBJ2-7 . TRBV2 TGTGCCAGCAGTGCGACAGCAACCTCCTACGAGCAGTACTTC CASSATATSYEQYF
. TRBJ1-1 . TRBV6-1 TGTGCCAGCAGTTTTGAGGGGAACACTGAAGCTTTCTTT CASSFEGNTEAFF
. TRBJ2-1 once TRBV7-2 TGTGCCAGCAGCTTAGCCGGTATAAATGAGCAGTTCTTC CASSLAGINEQFF
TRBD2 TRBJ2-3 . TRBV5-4 TGTGCCAGCAGCTTGGATCTAGCGGGGGTTGGTACGCAGTATTTT CASSLDLAGVGTQYF
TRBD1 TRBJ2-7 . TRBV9 TGTGCCAGCAGCGGACAGGGGGAAAGCTACGAGCAGTACTTC CASSGQGESYEQYF
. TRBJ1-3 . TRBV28 TGTGCCAGCGGGTACAGCCACTCTGGAAACACCATATATTTT CASGYSHSGNTIYF
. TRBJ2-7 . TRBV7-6 TGTGCCAGCAGCCGAGGGTGGGGCGAGCAGTACTTC CASSRGWGEQYF
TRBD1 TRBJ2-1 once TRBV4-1 TGCGCCAGCAGCCAGTCGGGACAGGACAATGAGCAGTTCTTC CASSQSGQDNEQFF
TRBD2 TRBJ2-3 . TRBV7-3 TGTGCCAGCAGCTCCCGGGGGGGGCCCAATACGCAGTATTTT CASSSRGGPNTQYF
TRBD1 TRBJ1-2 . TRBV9 TGTGCCAGCAGCGTAGAAACAGGGGGCAATGGCTACACCTTC CASSVETGGNGYTF
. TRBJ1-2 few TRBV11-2 TGTGCCAGCAGCCCTAGGCCGGGGGAGGGTGGCTACACCTTC CASSPRPGEGGYTF
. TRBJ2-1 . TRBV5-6 TGTGCCAGCACCCGACGGGAACGCAATGAGCAGTTCTTC CASTRRERNEQFF